A single sample is the source of the 23 T cell receptor beta chains below, sequenced in a study of cytomegalovirus exposure and HLA in healthy donors. This PCR relied on a set of 60 Vbeta primers and 13 Jbeta primers. Generated by immunoSEQ multiplex PCR, the TCRdb table keeps only in-frame clones and is missing some. The sample yields roughly 170,000 clones, around 82% seen once. The material sequenced was PBMCs. These receptors were taken from a male donor in good health and CMV-seronegative.

This chain uses TRBV28 with TRBJ2-7; perhaps TRBD2 as D (6 bases). Germline V lookup: CDR1 MDHEN, CDR2 SYDVKM. The CDR3 extends over 13 amino acids. Deletions cut 3 bases from V and 0 bases from J, with 6 bases between. In DNA, the CDR3 is TGTGCCAGCAGTTTCGGGAGCTCCTACGAGCAGTACTTC. Encoded protein: CASSFGSSYEQYF.

The V gene is TRBV30, the J gene TRBJ2-1; the match to TRBD1 covers 9 bases. The CDR3 runs 13 residues. With 5 bases clipped from V and 10 bases from J, the junction kept 9 bases outside the gene matches. CDR1 is GTSNPN, CDR2 SVGIG, per germline (reference sequence). The CDR3 sequence is CAWSGQGTAEQFF. The CDR3 DNA sequence: TGTGCCTGGTCGGGACAGGGAACAGCCGAGCAGTTCTTC. Full variable domain (missing parts from reference TRBV30 and TRBJ2-1): SQTIHQWPATLVQPVGSPLSLECTVEGTSNPNLYWYRQAAGRGLQLLFYSVGIGQISSEVPQNLSASRPQDRQFILSSKKLLLSDSGFYLCAWSGQGTAEQFFGPGTRLTVL.

The chain uses TRBV6-4 and TRBJ2-1, with TRBD2 matching over 7 bases. Germline trimming cut 2 bases from V and 1 base from J; bases unmatched to any gene: 2. This CDR3 region has 15 residues. Germline CDR1 is MRHNA and CDR2 is SNTAGT. As DNA, the CDR3 is TGTGCCAGCAGTGACCGGGGGGATTCCTACAATGAGCAGTTCTTC. Its protein is CASSDRGDSYNEQFF.

The genes are TRBV7-7 and TRBJ2-5; tentatively, D is TRBD1 (5 bases). The germline CDR1 and CDR2 sequences are SSHAT and FNYEAQ (reference sequence). The CDR3 consists of 15 residues. The V end lost 2 bases, the J end lost 0 bases, and 10 bases lay between the germline ends. CDR3 sequence (DNA): TGTGCCAGCAGCTTATGGGCAGGGAACCAAGAGACCCAGTACTTC. Its protein is CASSLWAGNQETQYF.

This chain connects TRBV9 to TRBJ2-3; TRBD1 might be the D (6 bases). The germline V gene encodes CDR1 SGDLS and CDR2 YYNGEE. The CDR3 is 15 amino acids. Trimming left V 3 bases short and J 4 bases short, with 15 bases between. CDR3 region: CASSERSDRPDTQYF. DNA of the CDR3: TGTGCCAGCAGCGAGCGCAGTGACAGGCCAGATACGCAGTATTTT.

The chain links TRBV28 to TRBJ2-3, with D unresolved. CDR3 size: 12 residues. CDR1 and CDR2 (germline): MDHEN, SYDVKM. Trimming removed 6 bases at V and 3 bases at J, with 7 bases between. This CDR3 reads CASRPRTDTQYF. The DNA for the CDR3 is TGTGCCAGCAGACCTCGGACAGATACGCAGTATTTT.

The V gene is TRBV5-1, the J gene TRBJ2-5, with 8 bases lining up with TRBD2. J gave up 2 bases and V 0 bases, and 9 bases lay outside the gene matches. This CDR3 spans 17 amino acids. CDR1 is SGHRS and CDR2 is YFSETQ in the germline V gene. CDR3 DNA: TGCGCCAGCAGCTTGGGACTAGCGTCTTCTATACAAGAGACCCAGTACTTC. Protein sequence: CASSLGLASSIQETQYF.

This clone was observed once. This chain joins TRBV9 and TRBJ2-5; the match to TRBD2 covers 12 bases. The CDR3 contains 19 residues. Germline values: CDR1 SGDLS, CDR2 YYNGEE. Trimming took 2 bases from V and 4 from J; bases not matched to a gene: 15. The CDR3 is CASSVLPASGGAVGETQYF. The DNA for the CDR3 is TGTGCCAGCAGCGTTCTTCCGGCTAGCGGGGGGGCGGTTGGAGAGACCCAGTACTTC.

This chain joins TRBV9 and TRBJ2-6, with 8 bases lining up with TRBD1. The CDR3 length is 15 residues. In germline, CDR1 is SGDLS, CDR2 YYNGEE. V lost 7 bases, J lost 1 base, and 4 bases stayed unmatched. CDR3 sequence reads: CASGQGASGANVLTF. CDR3 coding DNA: TGTGCCAGCGGCCAGGGGGCATCTGGGGCCAACGTCCTGACTTTC.

The V gene is TRBV27, the J gene TRBJ2-7; D unresolved. The germline V gene encodes CDR1 MNHEY and CDR2 SMNVEV (reference sequence). V was shortened by 8 bases and J by 2 bases, with 4 bases between the two germline ends. The CDR3 has 10 amino acids. CDR3 nucleotides: TGTGCCAGCGGAGCCTACGAGCAGTACTTC. It is translated as CASGAYEQYF.

This chain links TRBV29-1 with TRBJ1-4; D is perhaps TRBD1 (6 bases). The germline V gene encodes CDR1 SQVTM and CDR2 ANQGSEA. The germline V and J ends were trimmed by 6 bases and 14 bases, with 19 bases remaining between them. This CDR3 region has 12 residues. CDR3 in amino acids: CSVRTPTGPLFF. The DNA for the CDR3 is TGCAGCGTCCGTACTCCGACAGGACCCCTGTTTTTT.

This clone was seen only a few times. This chain uses TRBV6-4 with TRBJ2-3; 9 positions agree with TRBD2. Germline CDR1 is MRHNA and CDR2 is SNTAGT. V was pared by 3 bases and J by 1 base, with 5 bases of the junction left unmatched. There are 16 residues in the CDR3. The CDR3 is CASSEGGGAGTDTQYF. DNA of the CDR3: TGTGCCAGCAGTGAAGGCGGGGGGGCCGGCACAGATACGCAGTATTTT.

In its sample, this clone was seen once. The chain is built from TRBV10-3 and TRBJ1-5; 9 bases map to TRBD1. Losses at the gene ends were 6 bases for V and 3 bases for J; bases not matched to a gene: 6. CDR1 is ENHRY, CDR2 SYGVKD, per germline. The CDR3 runs to 15 residues. CDR3 bases: TGTGCCATCAGGCCCGGGACAGGGAACAATCAGCCCCAGCATTTT. It codes for CAIRPGTGNNQPQHF.

This clone is a singleton in its sample. The genes are TRBV30 and TRBJ2-5; perhaps TRBD2 as D (5 bases). Germline assignment: CDR1 GTSNPN and CDR2 SVGIG (reference sequence). CDR3 length: 12 residues. V gave up 7 bases and J gave up 4 bases, with 13 bases separating them. The CDR3 spells CASRRRSETQYF. The CDR3 bases are TGTGCCTCTCGTAGGAGGTCAGAGACCCAGTACTTC.

In its sample, this clone was seen a few times. The V gene is TRBV11-2, the J gene TRBJ2-3; D might be TRBD2 (6 bases). Germline V gene sequence: CDR1 SGHAT, CDR2 FQNNGV. V was pared by 5 bases and J by 0 bases, with 9 bases between. The length of the CDR3 is 14 residues. In DNA form, the CDR3 reads TGTGCCAGCAGCAAACTAGCCAGCACAGATACGCAGTATTTT. Its translation: CASSKLASTDTQYF.

CDR3: CASSRRTSAEETQYF. Written as DNA, the CDR3 is TGTGCCAGCAGCCGCCGGACTAGCGCGGAAGAGACCCAGTACTTC. The chain recombines TRBV14 with TRBJ2-5; 9 bases are shared with TRBD2. The CDR3 sequence is 15 residues long. Trimming removed 4 bases from V and 3 bases from J; junction bases left unmatched: 6. The germline V gene has CDR1 SGHDN and CDR2 FVKESK.

For this clone: An end of the junction differs from the germline gene, which may be a read error. This rearrangement joins TRBV7-9 to TRBJ1-1; the match to TRBD1 covers 7 bases. Germline CDR1 SEHNR, CDR2 FQNEAQ (reference sequence). There are 17 residues in the CDR3. In nucleotides, the CDR3 is TGTTCCAGCAGCTCTAATCTACATCCGACAGGGAGGACTGAAGCTTTCTTT. Amino acids: CSSSSNLHPTGRTEAFF.

This clone has only one observation. The chain is built from TRBV5-1 and TRBJ2-7, with TRBD1 matching over 7 bases. The CDR3 contains 15 residues. V was clipped by 3 bases and J by 3 bases; unmatched bases: 9. Germline V gene data show CDR1 as SGHRS and CDR2 as YFSETQ. CDR3 nucleotide sequence: TGCGCCAGCAGCTCAGGGACAGCAGTTAACTACGAGCAGTACTTC. It yields the protein CASSSGTAVNYEQYF.

The chain carries TRBV10-3 and TRBJ2-7; tentatively, D is TRBD1 (6 bases). CDR1 is ENHRY, CDR2 SYGVKD, per germline. CDR3 length: 13 residues. Trimming pared 3 bases from V and 3 bases from J, leaving 9 bases between. This CDR3 reads CAISEGGDYEQYF. CDR3 sequence (DNA): TGTGCCATCAGTGAAGGGGGAGACTACGAGCAGTACTTC.

This clone was seen a handful of times. The chain carries TRBV10-1 and TRBJ2-1; D call uncertain. V was clipped by 4 bases and J by 10 bases, with 14 bases between them. The CDR3 spans 13 residues. Germline V gene sequence: CDR1 WNHNN, CDR2 SYGVQD (reference sequence). The CDR3 DNA sequence: TGCGCCAGCAGTGTTCTGTCTTGGCAGGAGCAGTTCTTC. Its translation is CASSVLSWQEQFF.

This clone has more than one count but fewer than ten. The chain links TRBV7-3 to TRBJ2-2, with 15 bases aligning to TRBD2. The CDR3 loop spans 17 amino acids. The germline CDR1 and CDR2 sequences are SGHTA and FQGTGA. After removal of 5 bases from V and 4 bases from J, the junction contained 5 bases not matched to a gene. This CDR3 reads CASSLTGLAGGTGELFF. CDR3 in DNA: TGTGCCAGCAGCCTGACGGGACTAGCGGGAGGCACCGGGGAGCTGTTTTTT.

The rearrangement joins TRBV5-3 to TRBJ2-7, with 8 positions matching TRBD1. TRBV5-3 is noted as an ORF with a role that remains uncertain. The CDR3 totals 17 residues. V lost 2 bases to trimming and J lost 4 bases; unmatched junction nucleotides: 14. The CDR3 nucleotides read TGTGCCAGAAGCTTCCGCGCGGGCAGGGGGCGTACGTACGAGCAGTACTTC. Translating gives CARSFRAGRGRTYEQYF.

The chain has TRBV29-1 and TRBJ2-3; TRBD2 aligns across 12 bases. The CDR3 spans 18 residues. The V segment lost 4 bases and the J segment 1 base; nucleotides outside the gene matches: 12. Germline V gene data show CDR1 as SQVTM and CDR2 as ANQGSEA. The CDR3 loop is CSVVSSGGAGVGTDTQYF. The CDR3 coding sequence is TGCAGCGTTGTGTCTAGCGGGGGGGCCGGGGTAGGCACAGATACGCAGTATTTT.